The entry below describes one TCR beta chain. Antigen specificity is unknown. The sample is drawn from a study of cytomegalovirus exposure and HLA in healthy donors. As for the study in general: An analysis done earlier identified around 100 million unique TCR beta sequences from roughly 190 million T cells.

Primers for the PCR totalled 60 Vbeta and 13 Jbeta. Only in-frame clones appear in the TCRdb table, and some are missing; sequencing was by immunoSEQ multiplex PCR. The data show 110,000 to 150,000 clones, 75% to 80% seen once. Findings and caveats of the study: A previous analysis found most TCR beta V segments productive roughly 90% or roughly 30% of the time.

Per germline, CDR1 LNHNV and CDR2 YYDKDF (reference sequence). Trimming removed 1 base from V and 1 base from J; junction bases left unmatched: 5. The CDR3 sequence is 16 residues long. Sequenced material: PBMCs. The receptor's source is a woman in her thirties in good health and CMV-seronegative. The rearrangement uses TRBV15 and TRBJ2-3; TRBD2 agrees at 7 bases. In nucleotides, the CDR3 is TGTGCCACCAGCAGAGGGGAGGGGACCGGCACAGATACGCAGTATTTT. It is translated as CATSRGEGTGTDTQYF.